Listed below are T cell receptor beta chains from one sample, sequenced in a study of T cell responses to AZD1222 COVID-19 vaccine. Libraries were prepared by immunoSEQ multiplex PCR; TCRdb keeps only in-frame clonotypes and omits some of them. This sample has some 130,000 clones, with roughly 89% found just once. The source material was peripheral blood, sampled on day 0 of AZD1222 vaccination. The receptors stem from an adult in good health. Each CDR3 is given with its conserved first and last residue. A D gene is named only where the DNA matches it firmly. The size of a clone is reported for some rows only, either as once, few or many, or as a class for expanded clones.

>NA|TRBJ1-5|NA|TRBV2
TGTGCCAGCAGTGATTATTTAGGGGGGGGTCAGCCCCAGCATTTT
CASSDYLGGGQPQHF
>NA|TRBJ1-6|NA|TRBV27
TGTGCCAGCACCGGGCACGATTATAATTCACCCCTCCACTTT
CASTGHDYNSPLHF
>once|TRBJ1-3|NA|TRBV11-3
TGCCAACGGGGAGGGGTCGGAAACACCATATATTTT
CQRGGVGNTIYF
>NA|TRBJ2-7|TRBD1|TRBV7-2
TGTGCCAGCAGCCCCCGATTAGGGACAGCCAGCTCCTACGAGCAGTACTTC
CASSPRLGTASSYEQYF
>once|TRBJ2-7|TRBD2|TRBV7-9
TGTGCCAGCAGCTTACCTAGCGGGAGGGACCGATCCTACGAGCAGTACTTC
CASSLPSGRDRSYEQYF
>NA|TRBJ1-5|NA|TRBV2
TGTGCCAGCAGTTGGCAGGGCTTTCAGGAGCCCCAGCATTTT
CASSWQGFQEPQHF
>NA|TRBJ1-1|NA|TRBV7-2
TGTGCCAGCAGCACACAGGGATACACTGAAGCTTTCTTT
CASSTQGYTEAFF
>NA|TRBJ2-7|TRBD1|TRBV28
TGTGCCAGCAGTCAGAACCCGGGACAGGGAGACTACGAGCAGTACTTC
CASSQNPGQGDYEQYF
>NA|TRBJ2-1|TRBD1|TRBV5-1
TGCGCCAGCAGCTTACAGGGGACGAGCAATGAGCAGTTCTTC
CASSLQGTSNEQFF
>NA|TRBJ1-4|NA|TRBV5-1
TGCGCCAGCAGCTTGGGGTATCCGACGGAAAAACTGTTTTTT
CASSLGYPTEKLFF
>NA|TRBJ2-1|NA|TRBV2
TGTGCCAGCAGTTACCCGACAGTGGGGCAGTTCTTC
CASSYPTVGQFF
>NA|TRBJ2-7|TRBD1|TRBV29-1
TGCAGCGTTGGGGACAGGAGCTACGAGCAGTACTTC
CSVGDRSYEQYF
>once|TRBJ1-6|TRBD1|TRBV2
TGTGCCAGCACCAGGACAGGGCGGTCACCCCTCCACTTT
CASTRTGRSPLHF
>NA|TRBJ2-1|NA|TRBV5-1
TGCGCCAGCAGCTTGTGGGTAGATTACAATGAGCAGTTCTTC
CASSLWVDYNEQFF
>NA|TRBJ1-5|NA|TRBV28
TGTGCCAGCAGATTTCCGGGACCGATCAATCAGCCCCAGCATTTT
CASRFPGPINQPQHF
>NA|TRBJ2-5|NA|TRBV12-5
TGTGCTAGTGGCCTGGGTAATGACGGGGCGACCCAGTACTTC
CASGLGNDGATQYF
>NA|TRBJ2-4|NA|TRBV15
TGTGCCACTGAGGCCTTTTTGGGACTCGGGGAAGGAGGCAAAAACATTCAGTACTTC
CATEAFLGLGEGGKNIQYF
>many|TRBJ1-5|NA|TRBV19
TGTGCCAGTGAAAGGGGCCAAGTGGGGCCCCAGCATTTT
CASERGQVGPQHF
>NA|TRBJ2-1|TRBD2|TRBV2
TGTGCCAGCAGGGCACGACTAGCGGTGAACTACAATGAGCAGTTCTTC
CASRARLAVNYNEQFF
>NA|TRBJ1-1|NA|TRBV9
TGTGCCAGCAGCGTAGCGATGAACACTGAAGCTTTCTTT
CASSVAMNTEAFF
>NA|TRBJ2-1|TRBD2|TRBV7-9
TGTGCCAGCAGCTCGAAGACTAGCGGGAATGAGCAGTTCTTC
CASSSKTSGNEQFF
>NA|TRBJ1-5|NA|TRBV3-1/TRBV3-2
TGTGCCAGCAGCCTAGGGGCGACCGATCAGCCCCAGCATTTT
CASSLGATDQPQHF
>NA|TRBJ2-3|NA|TRBV18
TGTGCCAGCTCACTCTACACAGATACGCAGTATTTT
CASSLYTDTQYF
>NA|TRBJ1-2|NA|TRBV3-1/TRBV3-2
TGTGCCAGCAGCCAAGACGGGGGGATGAGGGGCTACACCTTC
CASSQDGGMRGYTF
>NA|TRBJ2-5|TRBD2|TRBV5-1
TGCGCCAGCAGCACGGGACTAGCGGGAGTGGGTGAGACCCAGTACTTC
CASSTGLAGVGETQYF
>NA|TRBJ2-3|NA|TRBV7-3
TGTGCCAGCAGCTTAACTGTCGGGATCACAGATACGCAGTATTTT
CASSLTVGITDTQYF
>NA|TRBJ2-5|NA|TRBV10-2
TGCGCCAGCAGTGAGCTAGGTAGCGGTCAAGAGACCCAGTACTTC
CASSELGSGQETQYF
>once|TRBJ1-3|NA|TRBV13
TGTGCCATCACAGGGATCTCTGGAAACACCATATATTTT
CAITGISGNTIYF
>NA|TRBJ1-4|NA|TRBV7-2
TGTGCCAGCAGCCTCACAATTATCGATGAAAAACTGTTTTTT
CASSLTIIDEKLFF
>once|TRBJ1-2|NA|TRBV28
TGTGCCAGCAGTCCGGCAGGGGTGCGGTATGGCTACACCTTC
CASSPAGVRYGYTF
>NA|TRBJ1-4|NA|TRBV14
TGTGCCAGCAGCTTAACCGGTGAGGGGGAGGATGAAAAACTGTTTTTT
CASSLTGEGEDEKLFF
>NA|TRBJ2-1|TRBD1|TRBV12-3/TRBV12-4
TGTGCCAGCAGGCCGACAGGGGACAATGAGCAGTTCTTC
CASRPTGDNEQFF
>NA|TRBJ1-5|NA|TRBV6-5
TGTGCCAGCAGGTACCAGAGTCAGCCCCAGCATTTT
CASRYQSQPQHF
>NA|TRBJ2-5|NA|TRBV27
TGTGCCAGCAGTTTATCCTACCAAGAGACCCAGTACTTC
CASSLSYQETQYF
>NA|TRBJ2-1|NA|TRBV29-1
TGCAGCGTTGAAGATCCAACGGGGCGAAGTTACAATGAGCAGTTCTTC
CSVEDPTGRSYNEQFF
>NA|TRBJ1-5|TRBD1|TRBV14
TGTGCCAGCAGCCATCAGGGGGTAGGTCAGCCCCAGCATTTT
CASSHQGVGQPQHF
>NA|TRBJ1-1|NA|TRBV21-1
TGTGCCAGCAGCATCCGCGTTTTGAACACTGAAGCTTTCTTT
CASSIRVLNTEAFF
>NA|TRBJ2-7|NA|TRBV5-1
TGCGCCAGCAGCTTGGTTACGCCGAACTACGAGCAGTACTTC
CASSLVTPNYEQYF
>NA|TRBJ1-2|NA|TRBV4-1
TGCGCCAGCAGCCAGACCGACACACTCTTCTATGGCTACACCTTC
CASSQTDTLFYGYTF
>NA|TRBJ2-2|TRBD2|TRBV5-1
TGCGCCAGCAGCGCGGGTGGACTAGCGGGGACCGGGGAGCTGTTTTTT
CASSAGGLAGTGELFF
>few|TRBJ1-1|TRBD1|TRBV5-8
TGTGCCAGCAGTCCGGGACAGGGACTCATGAACACTGAAGCTTTCTTT
CASSPGQGLMNTEAFF
>NA|TRBJ1-1|NA|TRBV7-2
TGTGCCAGCAGCTTAACGGGCTCCGCTCTGAACACTGAAGCTTTCTTT
CASSLTGSALNTEAFF
>NA|TRBJ2-3|NA|TRBV7-3
TGTGCCAGCAGCTTAAGACCCACAGATACGCAGTATTTT
CASSLRPTDTQYF
>NA|TRBJ2-7|NA|TRBV25-1
TGTGCCAGTAGCTGGGGCTTCGGCTACGAGCAGTACTTC
CASSWGFGYEQYF
>NA|TRBJ2-7|NA|TRBV6-6
TGTGCCAGCAGTCGCCGGGACTCACCCTACGAGCAGTACTTC
CASSRRDSPYEQYF
>NA|TRBJ2-7|NA|TRBV5-4
TGTGCCAGCAGCTCCCCGGGGGGCGTAGGTAGCGAGCAGTACTTC
CASSSPGGVGSEQYF
>NA|TRBJ2-4|NA|TRBV5-1
TGCGCCAGCAGCTTGAGGAGGGCAGGGGACATTCAGTACTTC
CASSLRRAGDIQYF
>NA|TRBJ2-3|NA|TRBV6-6
TGTGCCAGCAGTTGGGGACTCCGCACAGATACGCAGTATTTT
CASSWGLRTDTQYF
>once|TRBJ2-3|NA|TRBV30
TGTGCCTGGAGTCCGCGACCGACGCTACGCACAGATACGCAGTATTTT
CAWSPRPTLRTDTQYF
>NA|TRBJ1-1|TRBD1|TRBV10-3
TGTGCCATCAGTGAGTCGGGCAGGGGGGGATGGAACACTGAAGCTTTCTTT
CAISESGRGGWNTEAFF
>NA|TRBJ2-5|NA|TRBV5-1
TGCGCCAGCAGCTTGGGCAGGGTGCCCCAAGAGACCCAGTACTTC
CASSLGRVPQETQYF
>NA|TRBJ1-2|NA|TRBV5-1
TGCGCCAGCAGCTTTGACGCGAGCTATGGCTACACCTTC
CASSFDASYGYTF
>NA|TRBJ1-1|NA|TRBV9
TGTGCCAGCACCCCCAGGGACCTGAACACTGAAGCTTTCTTT
CASTPRDLNTEAFF
>NA|TRBJ1-6|NA|TRBV7-2
TGTGCCAGCAGCTCCCTCGGGGGTCCACCGAATTCACCCCTCCACTTT
CASSSLGGPPNSPLHF
>NA|TRBJ1-5|NA|TRBV5-4
TGTGCCAGCAGCTTAGCAGGGACGTATCAGCCCCAGCATTTT
CASSLAGTYQPQHF
>NA|TRBJ2-1|TRBD2|TRBV7-2
TGTGCCAGCAGCTCGGGACTAGCGGGCTACAATGAGCAGTTCTTC
CASSSGLAGYNEQFF
>few|TRBJ2-2|NA|TRBV28
TGTGCCAGCAGTTTAGATTTGAGGAACACCGGGGAGCTGTTTTTT
CASSLDLRNTGELFF
>NA|TRBJ1-2|NA|TRBV11-2
TGTGCCAGCAACCCGCTGGGCAGGGAGTACTATGGCTACACCTTC
CASNPLGREYYGYTF
>NA|TRBJ2-7|NA|TRBV7-9
TGTGCAGGGAATAAAGGAGACGGGGCCTACGAGCAGTACTTC
CAGNKGDGAYEQYF